The 20 T cell receptor beta chains below come from one sample, sequenced in a study of T cell responses to AZD1222 COVID-19 vaccine. Produced via immunoSEQ multiplex PCR; TCRdb's table is partial and in-frame only. The repertoire includes 25,000 to 35,000 clones, just under 80% of them detected once, and around 6.1% sits in the top ten. Sequences were derived from peripheral blood, sampled on day 0 of AZD1222 vaccination. The receptors were gathered from an adult in good health.

The gene calls are TRBV7-8 and TRBJ2-1; TRBD2 matches at 7 bases. The V and J ends lost 6 bases and 5 bases, in that order; junction bases with no gene match: 7. The CDR3 has 14 amino acids. Germline CDR1 is SGHVS and CDR2 is FQNEAQ. The CDR3 loop reads CASRVGRENNEQFF. Written as DNA, the CDR3 is TGTGCCAGCAGAGTGGGGCGGGAGAACAATGAGCAGTTCTTC.

The chain joins TRBV7-6 to TRBJ1-1, with 11 bases aligning to TRBD1. The CDR3 loop spans 16 amino acids. Trimming took 5 bases from V and 5 from J; bases not matched to a gene: 10. From germline, CDR1 is SGHVS and CDR2 FNYEAQ. In DNA, the CDR3 is TGTGCCAGCAGCCAGGGACAGGGGGTTAAGAGGACTGAAGCTTTCTTT. Translating gives CASSQGQGVKRTEAFF.

This clone was counted between two and nine times. The chain combines TRBV10-2 with TRBJ2-1; 10 bases agree with TRBD2. In germline, CDR1 is WSHSY, CDR2 SAAADI. This CDR3 is built from 16 residues. V shed 6 bases, J shed 3 bases, and the junction held 8 bases outside the gene matches. Here the CDR3 reads CASRISGGALYNEQFF. CDR3 in DNA: TGCGCCAGCAGGATAAGCGGGGGGGCCCTCTACAATGAGCAGTTCTTC.

The V and J genes are TRBV12-3 or TRBV12-4 and TRBJ2-3; no definite D call. V was clipped by 3 bases and J by 6 bases, with 4 bases between them. CDR3 size: 11 residues. The CDR3 DNA is TGTGCCAGCAGTTTCTATGATACGCAGTATTTT. Its translation is CASSFYDTQYF.

V and J are TRBV4-1 and TRBJ1-2; unclear D gene. CDR1 is MGHRA, CDR2 YSYEKL, per germline. CDR3 length: 16 residues. V lost 4 bases and J lost 1, with 16 bases in between. CDR3 nucleotide sequence: TGCGCCAGCAGCCGAGCCGCGTCGGACGGTAACTATGGCTACACCTTC. It encodes CASSRAASDGNYGYTF.

V usage is TRBV3-1 (or the pseudogene TRBV3-2) and J usage is TRBJ2-3; TRBD2 agrees at 12 bases. CDR3 length: 15 amino acids. Losses at the gene ends were 4 bases for V and 7 bases for J; bases not matched to a gene: 6. Germline CDR1 reads LGHDT; CDR2 reads YNNKEL (reference sequence). CDR3 DNA sequence: TGTGCCAGCAGCCCACCGACTAGCGGGGGCTATACGCAGTATTTT. It codes for CASSPPTSGGYTQYF.

The chain uses TRBV6-5 and TRBJ1-1; D not certain. CDR3 length equals 15 residues. V was trimmed by 6 bases and J by 4 bases, leaving 18 bases between them. Germline CDR1 and CDR2: MNHEY and SVGAGI. The CDR3 loop reads CASSASGGRGTEAFF. The CDR3 DNA sequence: TGTGCCAGCAGCGCCAGCGGAGGGCGGGGCACTGAAGCTTTCTTT.

V gene TRBV11-2 combines with J gene TRBJ1-5; D gene unclear. This CDR3 region has 18 residues. The V end lost 5 bases, the J end lost 0 bases, and 20 bases lay between the germline ends. The V gene's germline CDR1 is SGHAT and CDR2 FQNNGV. The CDR3 loop reads CASSAGGGGPDSNQPQHF. The CDR3 DNA reads as TGTGCCAGCAGCGCAGGCGGCGGCGGACCCGATAGCAATCAGCCCCAGCATTTT.

The chain uses TRBV5-6 and TRBJ1-2; D call uncertain. CDR1 is SGHDT and CDR2 is YYEEEE in the germline V gene. V lost 2 bases and J lost 5, with 13 bases in between. This CDR3 spans 14 amino acids. CDR3 residues: CASSFLGRIYGYTF. For the CDR3, the DNA is TGTGCCAGCAGCTTTTTGGGGAGGATTTATGGCTACACCTTC.

The rearrangement uses TRBV15 and TRBJ2-1; TRBD2 aligns across 11 bases. From germline, CDR1 is LNHNV and CDR2 YYDKDF (reference sequence). Trimming cost V 3 bases and J 8 bases; bases outside gene matches: 9. The CDR3 contains 16 residues. The CDR3 region is CATSRGELAGVYEQFF. The CDR3, as DNA: TGTGCCACCAGCAGGGGTGAACTAGCGGGAGTTTATGAGCAGTTCTTC.

The chain links TRBV9 to TRBJ2-1; D perhaps matches TRBD2 (6 bases). V dropped 4 bases and J dropped 10 bases, with 21 bases sitting between them. Germline loops: CDR1 SGDLS, CDR2 YYNGEE. The CDR3 has 15 amino acids. CDR3 loop: CASSSKRVETGEQFF. The CDR3 DNA reads TGTGCCAGCAGCTCCAAGCGGGTCGAAACCGGGGAGCAGTTCTTC. Together with reference TRBV9 and TRBJ2-1, the CDR3 gives the full variable domain: DSGVTQTPKHLITATGQRVTLRCSPRSGDLSVYWYQQSLDQGLQFLIQYYNGEERAKGNILERFSAQQFPDLHSELNLSSLELGDSALYFCASSSKRVETGEQFFGPGTRLTVL.

The chain carries TRBV6-1 and TRBJ2-3; 10 positions agree with TRBD2. The V and J ends lost 4 bases and 10 bases, in that order; junction bases with no gene match: 14. Germline V gene sequence: CDR1 MNHNS, CDR2 SASEGT. The CDR3 sequence is 16 residues long. DNA for the CDR3: TGTGCCAGCAGTGGTACAGGGTCTAGCGGGGGCGTAGCGCAGTATTTT. Translation: CASSGTGSSGGVAQYF.

This chain connects TRBV2 to TRBJ1-6; maybe TRBD1 (5 bases). CDR3 length: 13 amino acids. Deletions cut 10 bases from V and 6 bases from J, with 13 bases between. CDR1 and CDR2 (germline): SNHLY, FYNNEI. In DNA, the CDR3 is TGTGCCACCGTTAGACAGTTTAATTCACCCCTCCACTTT. Its protein is CATVRQFNSPLHF.

This chain links TRBV7-2 with TRBJ1-3; D remains unclear. Germline lookup yields CDR1 SGHTA and CDR2 FQGNSA. Trimming removed 1 base at V and 4 bases at J, with 8 bases between. The CDR3 has 14 amino acids. The CDR3 reads CASSLGAIGNTIYF. CDR3 nucleotides: TGTGCCAGCAGCTTAGGAGCGATCGGAAACACCATATATTTT.

The V call is TRBV18, the J call TRBJ1-1; tentative D call: TRBD1 (6 bases). The CDR3 spans 15 residues. The V and J ends lost 3 bases and 1 base respectively, with 12 bases between them. Germline V lookup: CDR1 KGHSH, CDR2 LQKENI. Here the CDR3 reads CASSPSTGRNTEAFF. CDR3 DNA sequence: TGTGCCAGCTCACCCTCCACAGGGCGGAACACTGAAGCTTTCTTT.

The DNA of the CDR3 is TGTGCCAGCAGCTTAAGGCTCGGGGAGCAGTACTTC. Translating it yields CASSLRLGEQYF. This chain uses TRBV7-2 with TRBJ2-7, with D hard to call. The V gene lost 2 bases and the J gene lost 7 bases, with 9 bases spanning the gap. Germline values: CDR1 SGHTA, CDR2 FQGNSA. This CDR3 is built from 12 residues.

V gene TRBV7-8 combines with J gene TRBJ1-5, with D unresolved. Germline V gene lookup returns CDR1 SGHVS and CDR2 FQNEAQ. V was shortened by 2 bases and J by 2 bases, with 7 bases between the two germline ends. The CDR3 sequence is 14 residues long. The CDR3: CASSLREGNQPQHF. In DNA form, the CDR3 reads TGTGCCAGCAGCTTAAGGGAGGGCAATCAGCCCCAGCATTTT. Full variable domain (rest looked up from reference TRBV7-8 and TRBJ1-5): GAGVSQSPRYKVAKRGQDVALRCDPISGHVSLFWYQQALGQGPEFLTYFQNEAQLDKSGLPSDRFFAERPEGSVSTLKIQRTQQEDSAVYLCASSLREGNQPQHFGDGTRLSIL.

This clone is labeled medium-sized. The chain joins TRBV11-2 to TRBJ2-1; D unresolved. CDR1 and CDR2 from the germline V gene are SGHAT and FQNNGV. Trimming took 1 base from V and 5 from J, leaving 9 bases between them. This CDR3 has 14 amino acids. The DNA for the CDR3 is TGTGCCAGCAGCTTAGCGTTTGGGGACAATGAGCAGTTCTTC. It encodes CASSLAFGDNEQFF.

V is TRBV6-2 or TRBV6-3 and J is TRBJ1-2; D may be TRBD1 (6 bases). The ends were cut back, 7 bases at V and 4 bases at J, with 16 bases in the middle. The germline gives CDR1 MNHEY, CDR2 SVGEGT. CDR3 size: 14 residues. The CDR3 sequence is CASTPGAGLYGYTF. The CDR3 bases are TGTGCCAGCACCCCGGGGGCAGGACTCTATGGCTACACCTTC.

This chain connects TRBV6-5 to TRBJ2-3; D remains unclear. V was trimmed by 2 bases and J by 4 bases, leaving 7 bases between them. Germline loops: CDR1 MNHEY, CDR2 SVGAGI. The CDR3 spans 13 residues. CDR3 loop: CASSYDRADTQYF. CDR3 nucleotide sequence: TGTGCCAGCAGTTACGATCGCGCAGATACGCAGTATTTT.